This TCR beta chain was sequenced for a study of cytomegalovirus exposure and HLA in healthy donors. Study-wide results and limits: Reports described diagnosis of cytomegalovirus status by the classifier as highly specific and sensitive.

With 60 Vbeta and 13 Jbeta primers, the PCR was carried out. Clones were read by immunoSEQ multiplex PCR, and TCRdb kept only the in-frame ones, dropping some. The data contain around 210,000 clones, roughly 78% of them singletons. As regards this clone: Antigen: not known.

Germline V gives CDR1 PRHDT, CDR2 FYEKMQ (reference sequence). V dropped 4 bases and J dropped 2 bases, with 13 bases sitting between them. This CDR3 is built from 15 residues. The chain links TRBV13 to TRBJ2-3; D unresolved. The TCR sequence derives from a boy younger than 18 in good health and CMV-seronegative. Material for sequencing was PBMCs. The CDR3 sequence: CASSSYSPVTDTQYF. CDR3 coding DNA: TGTGCCAGCAGCTCATACAGCCCCGTCACAGATACGCAGTATTTT.